One and the same sample provided the 20 T cell receptor beta chains below, sequenced in a study of T-cell reconstitution after alpha-beta-depleted transplantation in children. Unique molecular identifiers were built into the TCRbeta library. TCRdb recomputed calls from the PCR reads with MiXCR, one row per CDR3 protein. The sample includes 580,000 or so distinct CDR3 sequences, under 25% of them seen just once. The material sequenced was PBMCs, mostly from graft donor cells, taken 360 days after TCRalphabeta/CD19-depleted stem cell transplant. The receptors were sampled from a boy younger than two who had a stem cell transplant for acute myeloid leukemia, so the T cells may come from the graft donor.

J is TRBJ1-2 and V is TRBV12-3 or TRBV12-4; the D gene is possibly TRBD1 (6 bases). V was pared by 6 bases and J by 3 bases, with 11 bases between. The CDR3 loop spans 13 amino acids. For the CDR3, the DNA is TGTGCCAGCAGACCGGGACAAGACTATGGCTACACCTTC. Amino acids: CASRPGQDYGYTF.

The chain employs TRBV28 and TRBJ1-1; perhaps TRBD1 as D (6 bases). The CDR3 is 14 residues long. V was shortened by 2 bases and J by 5 bases, with 12 bases between the two germline ends. Germline CDR1 reads MDHEN; CDR2 reads SYDVKM. The CDR3 reads CASSLQGLLTEAFF. DNA of the CDR3: TGTGCCAGCAGTTTACAGGGGCTTTTGACTGAAGCTTTCTTT.

The J gene is TRBJ2-2, the V gene TRBV6-1, with D perhaps matching TRBD1 or TRBD2 (6 bases each). The CDR3 is made up of 14 amino acids. CDR1 and CDR2 (germline): MNHNS, SASEGT. Between the trimmed V and J ends, which lost 5 bases and 6 bases, there was a span of 13 bases. Written as DNA, the CDR3 is TGTGCCAGCAGTCCAGTGAGGGGGGCCGGGGAGCTGTTTTTT. Translation: CASSPVRGAGELFF.

The V gene is TRBV6-2 or TRBV6-3, the J gene TRBJ2-1, with 9 bases fitting TRBD1. The CDR3 has 17 residues. V was pared by 5 bases and J by 4 bases, with 12 bases of the junction left unmatched. Germline values: CDR1 MNHEY, CDR2 SVGEGT. The DNA for the CDR3 is TGTGCCAGCAGTCCAGCCCGGAGGACAGGGGTGTACAATGAGCAGTTCTTC. It yields the protein CASSPARRTGVYNEQFF.

DNA for the CDR3: TGTGCCAGCAGTCCCCGGGCGGGAAGCTCCTACGAGCAGTACTTC. Amino acid sequence: CASSPRAGSSYEQYF. V is TRBV28 and J is TRBJ2-7; possible D gene TRBD2, 6 bases. Trimming stripped 5 bases from V and 0 bases from J, with 14 bases between. The CDR3 loop spans 15 amino acids. From germline, CDR1 is MDHEN and CDR2 SYDVKM. Looking up the rest from reference TRBV28 and TRBJ2-7 gives the full variable domain: DVKVTQSSRYLVKRTGEKVFLECVQDMDHENMFWYRQDPGLGLRLIYFSYDVKMKEKGDIPEGYSVSREKKERFSLILESASTNQTSMYLCASSPRAGSSYEQYFGPGTRLTVT.

The gene calls are TRBV28 and TRBJ1-4; a possible D gene is TRBD1 (6 bases). CDR1 is MDHEN, CDR2 SYDVKM, per germline. Trimming cost V 2 bases and J 3 bases, with 22 bases left between them. The CDR3 runs to 19 residues. The CDR3, as DNA: TGTGCCAGCAGTTTACTGACAGGCTCGGGGAGCGGGGCTAATGAAAAACTGTTTTTT. It translates to CASSLLTGSGSGANEKLFF.

The sample holds many counts of this clonotype. Germline and junction disagree at one end, which may indicate a read error. Here the CDR3 DNA reads TGTGCCAGCAGTTTAGGGCTTGAGACCCAGTACTTC. Its translation is CASSLGLETQYF. This chain joins TRBV11-2 and TRBJ2-5, with unresolved D. The germline V gene has CDR1 SGHAT and CDR2 FQNNGV. CDR3 length: 12 amino acids.

This clonotype was found many times. CDR3 DNA: TGTGCCAGCAGAAGGGGAGGTAGCTCCTACAATGAGCAGTTCTTC. Its protein is CASRRGGSSYNEQFF. The chain carries TRBV7-2 and TRBJ2-1; TRBD2 is a possible D gene (6 bases). This CDR3 is 15 amino acids long. In germline, CDR1 is SGHTA, CDR2 FQGNSA. The V and J ends lost 6 bases and 0 bases respectively, with 12 bases between them.

This clonotype was recorded many times. The J gene is TRBJ2-7, the V gene TRBV4-3; 13 nucleotides align to TRBD2. V was pared by 2 bases and J by 4 bases, with 5 bases of the junction left unmatched. Germline V gives CDR1 LGHNA, CDR2 YSLEER. The CDR3 sequence is 16 residues long. The CDR3, as DNA: TGCGCCAGCAGCCAACAACTAGCGGGGGGGCGGTACGAGCAGTACTTC. Its translation: CASSQQLAGGRYEQYF.

Only a few counts were recorded for this clonotype. V is TRBV5-1 and J is TRBJ2-7; D is unclear. This CDR3 region has 16 residues. The V end was cut by 1 base, the J end by 2 bases, with 16 bases between. Per the germline V gene, CDR1 is SGHRS and CDR2 is YFSETQ. The CDR3 loop reads CASSLNRRRPTYEQYV. CDR3 nucleotides: TGCGCCAGCAGCTTGAATCGCCGACGGCCGACCTACGAGCAGTACGTC.

This clonotype came up once. The chain joins TRBV11-1 to TRBJ2-1, with 12 bases lining up with TRBD2. Germline V gene data show CDR1 as SGHAT and CDR2 as FQDESV (reference sequence). The CDR3 is made up of 20 amino acids. V trimming: 0 bases; J trimming: 5 bases; junction bases outside the gene matches: 14. This chain's CDR3 is CASSLALGLAGLKLDNEQFF. The CDR3 nucleotides read TGTGCCAGCAGCTTAGCGCTCGGACTAGCGGGATTAAAGTTAGACAATGAGCAGTTCTTC.

A few counts support this clonotype. Relative to the germline gene, one junction end is altered; a read error may explain this. This chain links TRBV18 with TRBJ2-4; D is possibly TRBD2 (7 bases). The germline V gene has CDR1 KGHSH and CDR2 LQKENI. This CDR3 has 16 residues. CDR3 in DNA: TGTGCCAGCTCACCAGGGGGGGCGAGATTCGACGGTCGCCGGGACTTC. Its protein product is CASSPGGARFDGRRDF.

The chain recombines TRBV12-3 or TRBV12-4 with TRBJ2-3; TRBD2 matches at 8 bases. V lost 10 bases, J lost 3 bases, and 3 bases stayed unmatched. This CDR3 has 12 residues. The CDR3 here is CATGLVTDTQYF. The DNA of the CDR3 is TGTGCCACGGGACTAGTGACAGATACGCAGTATTTT.

V gene TRBV18 combines with J gene TRBJ2-1; TRBD2 is a possible D gene (5 bases). The germline V gene encodes CDR1 KGHSH and CDR2 LQKENI. V lost 6 bases and J 0 bases, leaving 12 bases between the germline ends. The CDR3 is 15 residues long. CDR3: CASSLGVISYNEQFF. Written as DNA, the CDR3 is TGTGCCAGCTCCCTCGGGGTGATCTCCTACAATGAGCAGTTCTTC.

The DNA of the CDR3 is TGTGCCAGTATGGGGGTAAGCTCCTACAATGAGCAGTTCTTC. Translated, it gives CASMGVSSYNEQFF. The rearrangement uses TRBV19 and TRBJ2-1; either TRBD1 or TRBD2 may fit D (5 bases each). The CDR3 sequence is 14 residues long. Deletions cut 7 bases from V and 0 bases from J, with 10 bases between. CDR1 is LNHDA and CDR2 is SQIVND in the germline V gene (reference sequence).

The chain joins TRBV27 to TRBJ2-1; the D gene is possibly TRBD2 (6 bases). The CDR3 covers 12 residues. V dropped 10 bases and J dropped 4 bases, with 11 bases sitting between them. Germline lookup yields CDR1 MNHEY and CDR2 SMNVEV (reference sequence). The CDR3 protein is CATRTTYNEQFF. The CDR3 DNA is TGTGCCACCCGGACTACATACAATGAGCAGTTCTTC.

This clonotype was detected ten times or more. The V call is TRBV11-2, the J call TRBJ2-7; 7 nucleotides line up with TRBD1. The germline V gene encodes CDR1 SGHAT and CDR2 FQNNGV. V gave up 4 bases and J gave up 2 bases; unmatched junction bases: 11. This CDR3 region has 16 residues. CDR3 sequence: CASSSLTGKGPYEQYV. As DNA, the CDR3 is TGTGCCAGCAGCTCGTTGACAGGGAAGGGACCCTACGAGCAGTACGTC.

This clonotype has a count of ten or more. The V and J genes are TRBV12-3 or TRBV12-4 and TRBJ2-2; no clear D. With 7 bases removed from V and 6 bases from J, the gap between germline ends came to 15 bases. This CDR3 has 14 residues. The CDR3 sequence is CASTYVPGPGELFF. The CDR3 DNA is TGTGCCAGCACCTACGTCCCAGGTCCCGGGGAGCTGTTTTTT.

This clonotype occurred once. The chain links TRBV7-9 to TRBJ2-3, with a tentative D call TRBD1 (5 bases). The CDR3 spans 15 residues. Trimming shortened V by 5 bases and J by 6 bases, and 18 bases separated the two germline ends. Germline CDR1 and CDR2: SEHNR and FQNEAQ (reference sequence). In DNA form, the CDR3 reads TGTGCCAGCAGCCCCGAACGACCAGGGCTCGATACGCAGTATTTT. Amino acid sequence: CASSPERPGLDTQYF.

The rearrangement links TRBV12-3 or TRBV12-4 to TRBJ1-2; D call uncertain. CDR3 length: 12 amino acids. Trimming removed 5 bases at V and 8 bases at J, with 12 bases between. The CDR3 spells CASSTQRGGYTF. In DNA form, the CDR3 reads TGTGCCAGCAGTACTCAGAGAGGAGGCTACACCTTC.